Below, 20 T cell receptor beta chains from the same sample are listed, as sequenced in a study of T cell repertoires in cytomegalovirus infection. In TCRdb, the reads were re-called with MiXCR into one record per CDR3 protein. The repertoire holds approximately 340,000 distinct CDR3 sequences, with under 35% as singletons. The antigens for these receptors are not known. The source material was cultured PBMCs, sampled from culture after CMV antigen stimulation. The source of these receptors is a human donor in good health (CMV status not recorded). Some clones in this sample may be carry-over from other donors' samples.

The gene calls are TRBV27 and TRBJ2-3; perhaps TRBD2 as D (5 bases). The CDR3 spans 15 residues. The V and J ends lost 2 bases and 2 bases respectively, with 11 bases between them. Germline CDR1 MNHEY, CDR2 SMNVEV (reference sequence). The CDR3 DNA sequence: TGTGCCAGCAGTTTACCGGGGATATTCACAGATACGCAGTATTTT. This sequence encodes CASSLPGIFTDTQYF.

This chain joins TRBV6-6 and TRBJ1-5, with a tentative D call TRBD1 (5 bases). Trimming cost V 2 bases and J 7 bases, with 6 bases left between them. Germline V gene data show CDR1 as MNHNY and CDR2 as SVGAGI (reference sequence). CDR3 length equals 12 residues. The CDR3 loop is CASSYGGQPQHF. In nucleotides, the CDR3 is TGTGCCAGCAGTTACGGGGGACAGCCCCAGCATTTT.

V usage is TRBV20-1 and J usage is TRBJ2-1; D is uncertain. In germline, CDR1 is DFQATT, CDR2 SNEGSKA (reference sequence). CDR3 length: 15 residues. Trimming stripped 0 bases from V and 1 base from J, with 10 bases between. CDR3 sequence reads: CSARDHQFSYNEQFF. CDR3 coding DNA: TGCAGTGCTAGAGATCATCAGTTTTCCTACAATGAGCAGTTCTTC.

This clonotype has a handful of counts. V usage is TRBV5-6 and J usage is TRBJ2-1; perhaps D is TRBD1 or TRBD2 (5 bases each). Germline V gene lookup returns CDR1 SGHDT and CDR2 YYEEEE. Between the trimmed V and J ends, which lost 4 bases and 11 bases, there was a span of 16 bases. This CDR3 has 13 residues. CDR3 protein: CASSALGGTKQFF. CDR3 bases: TGTGCCAGCAGCGCCCTCGGTGGGACGAAGCAGTTCTTC.

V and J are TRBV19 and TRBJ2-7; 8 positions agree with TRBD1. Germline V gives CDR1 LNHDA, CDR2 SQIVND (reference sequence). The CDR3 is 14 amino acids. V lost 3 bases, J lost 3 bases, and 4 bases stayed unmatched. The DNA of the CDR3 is TGTGCCAGTAGTATGGACAGGGCCTTCTACGAGCAGTACTTC. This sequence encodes CASSMDRAFYEQYF.

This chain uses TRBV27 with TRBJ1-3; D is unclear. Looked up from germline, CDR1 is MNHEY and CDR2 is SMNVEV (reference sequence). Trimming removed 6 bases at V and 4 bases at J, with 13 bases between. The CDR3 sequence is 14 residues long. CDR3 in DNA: TGTGCCAGCAGGCCACGAGCTCTGGGAAACACCATATATTTT. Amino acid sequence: CASRPRALGNTIYF.

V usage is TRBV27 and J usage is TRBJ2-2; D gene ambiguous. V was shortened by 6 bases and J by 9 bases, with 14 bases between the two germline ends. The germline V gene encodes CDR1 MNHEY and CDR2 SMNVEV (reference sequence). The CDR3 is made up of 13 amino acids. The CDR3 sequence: CASRPLERRELFF. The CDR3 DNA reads TGTGCCAGCAGACCCCTAGAAAGGCGGGAGCTGTTTTTT.

The CDR3 is CASSSGLSGGPDTQYF. The CDR3 coding sequence is TGTGCCAGCAGCTCGGGGCTTAGCGGGGGTCCAGATACGCAGTATTTT. The chain recombines TRBV5-4 with TRBJ2-3; 9 bases map to TRBD2. This CDR3 comprises 16 residues. V was clipped by 3 bases and J by 4 bases; unmatched bases: 9. The germline V gene encodes CDR1 SGHNT and CDR2 YYREEE (reference sequence).

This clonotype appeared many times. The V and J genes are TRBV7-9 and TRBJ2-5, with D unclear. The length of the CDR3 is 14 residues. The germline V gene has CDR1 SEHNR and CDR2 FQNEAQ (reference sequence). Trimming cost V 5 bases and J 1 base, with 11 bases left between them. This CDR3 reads CASSLGRLQETQYF. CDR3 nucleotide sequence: TGTGCCAGCAGCCTCGGACGTCTCCAAGAGACCCAGTACTTC.

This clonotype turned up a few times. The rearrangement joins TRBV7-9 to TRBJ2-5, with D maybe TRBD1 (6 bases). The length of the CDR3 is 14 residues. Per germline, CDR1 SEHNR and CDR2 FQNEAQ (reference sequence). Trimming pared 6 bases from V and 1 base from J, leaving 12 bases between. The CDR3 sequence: CASRTGQSQETQYF. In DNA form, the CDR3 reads TGTGCCAGCAGAACCGGACAGTCCCAAGAGACCCAGTACTTC.

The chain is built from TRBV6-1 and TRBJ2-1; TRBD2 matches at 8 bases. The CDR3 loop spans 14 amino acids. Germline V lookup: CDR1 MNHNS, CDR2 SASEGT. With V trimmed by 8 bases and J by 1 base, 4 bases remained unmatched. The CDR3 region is CASLRGASYNEQFF. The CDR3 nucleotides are TGTGCCAGCCTGCGGGGGGCATCCTACAATGAGCAGTTCTTC.

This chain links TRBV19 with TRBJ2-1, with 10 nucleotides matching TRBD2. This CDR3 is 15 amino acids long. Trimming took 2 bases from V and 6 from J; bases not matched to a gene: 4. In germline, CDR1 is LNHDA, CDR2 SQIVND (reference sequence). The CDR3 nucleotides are TGTGCCAGTAGTATACTAGCGGGAGTAGGCAATGAGCAGTTCTTC. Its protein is CASSILAGVGNEQFF.

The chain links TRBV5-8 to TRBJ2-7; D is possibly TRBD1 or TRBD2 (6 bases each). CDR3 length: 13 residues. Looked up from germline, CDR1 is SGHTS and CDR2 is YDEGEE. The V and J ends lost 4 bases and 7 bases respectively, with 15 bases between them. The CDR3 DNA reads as TGTGCCAGCAGCATGGGACTTAGGGGGGAGCAGTACTTC. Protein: CASSMGLRGEQYF.

The CDR3 region is CASSLLGVRQPQHF. DNA for the CDR3: TGTGCCAGCAGCCTCCTGGGGGTCCGCCAGCCCCAGCATTTT. The V and J genes are TRBV5-6 and TRBJ1-5; a possible D gene is TRBD1 (5 bases). Germline CDR1 reads SGHDT; CDR2 reads YYEEEE. Trimming pared 4 bases from V and 7 bases from J, leaving 15 bases between. This CDR3 has 14 residues.

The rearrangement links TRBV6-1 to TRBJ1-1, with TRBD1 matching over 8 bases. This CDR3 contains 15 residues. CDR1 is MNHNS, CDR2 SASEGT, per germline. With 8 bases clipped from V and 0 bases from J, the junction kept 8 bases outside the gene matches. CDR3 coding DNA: TGTGCCAGCCGACGGACAGGGACCCTGAACACTGAAGCTTTCTTT. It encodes CASRRTGTLNTEAFF.

The CDR3 nucleotides are TGTGCCAGCGGTCATCCGTTCAATCAGCCCCAGCATTTT. Its protein product is CASGHPFNQPQHF. This chain links TRBV27 with TRBJ1-5; D gene ambiguous. The V end was cut by 8 bases, the J end by 3 bases, with 11 bases between. CDR1 is MNHEY and CDR2 is SMNVEV in the germline V gene (reference sequence). The CDR3 is made up of 13 amino acids.

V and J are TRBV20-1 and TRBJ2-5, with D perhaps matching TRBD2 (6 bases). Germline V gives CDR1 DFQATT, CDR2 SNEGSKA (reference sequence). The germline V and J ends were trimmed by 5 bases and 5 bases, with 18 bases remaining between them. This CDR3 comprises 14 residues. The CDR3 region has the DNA TGCAGTGCTCCCCCCTTGACGGGAGATGAGACCCAGTACTTC. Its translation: CSAPPLTGDETQYF.

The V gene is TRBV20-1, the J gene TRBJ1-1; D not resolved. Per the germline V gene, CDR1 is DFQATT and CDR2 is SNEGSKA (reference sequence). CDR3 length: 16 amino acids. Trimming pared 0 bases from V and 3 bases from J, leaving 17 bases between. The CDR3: CSARDPTVGRDTEAFF. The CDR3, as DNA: TGCAGTGCTAGAGACCCTACCGTCGGGCGCGACACTGAAGCTTTCTTT.

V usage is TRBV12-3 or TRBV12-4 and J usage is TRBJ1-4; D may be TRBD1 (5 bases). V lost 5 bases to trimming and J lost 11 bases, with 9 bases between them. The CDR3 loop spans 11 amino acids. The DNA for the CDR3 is TGTGCCAGCAGTGCCCGGGACAAACTGTTTTTT. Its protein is CASSARDKLFF.

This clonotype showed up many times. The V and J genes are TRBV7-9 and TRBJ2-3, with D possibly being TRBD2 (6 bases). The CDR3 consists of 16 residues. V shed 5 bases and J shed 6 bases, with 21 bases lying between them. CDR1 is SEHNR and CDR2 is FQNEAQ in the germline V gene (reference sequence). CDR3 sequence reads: CASSLFRVAVGDTQYF. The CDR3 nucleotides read TGTGCCAGCAGCCTCTTCCGGGTAGCGGTAGGGGATACGCAGTATTTT.